A single sample gave rise to the 6 T cell receptor beta chains below, sequenced in a study of shared clonotypes between healthy human individuals (dated by TCRdb to 2019 to 2021). Preparation of the library involved the immunoSEQ multiplex PCR assay. TCRdb re-hosts the immuneACCESS table, in-frame sequences only. Its copies lack some clones; in the studies checked, an unresolved V gene accounts for under half of them, and the cause for the rest is not known. Across this sample there are some 1,100,000 clones, with approximately 80% seen only once. The ten largest clones capture 0.4% to 0.55% of the sample. Sequences were obtained from memory CD4+ T cells from PBMCs. The cell subset or site label, read with the paper, signifies: CD45RA-negative fraction. These receptors all stem from a man between 18 and 29 years old in good health. Some clones in this sample may be carry-over from other donors' samples.

The rearrangement uses TRBV7-9 and TRBJ1-2, with a weak D call TRBD1 (6 bases). V lost 2 bases and J 7 bases, leaving 8 bases between the germline ends. The CDR3 runs 12 residues. Germline V gene lookup returns CDR1 SEHNR and CDR2 FQNEAQ (reference sequence). CDR3 sequence reads: CASSLWGAGYTF. CDR3 nucleotide sequence: TGTGCCAGCAGCTTATGGGGGGCTGGCTACACCTTC.

The chain recombines TRBV28 with TRBJ2-3; D remains unclear. V was cut by 2 bases and J by 6 bases, with 15 bases left in between. The CDR3 loop spans 15 amino acids. CDR1 and CDR2 from the germline V gene are MDHEN and SYDVKM. CDR3 nucleotide sequence: TGTGCCAGCAGTTTAAGCGCCCGAAAGACGGATACGCAGTATTTT. It specifies CASSLSARKTDTQYF. Together with reference TRBV28 and TRBJ2-3, the CDR3 gives the full variable domain: DVKVTQSSRYLVKRTGEKVFLECVQDMDHENMFWYRQDPGLGLRLIYFSYDVKMKEKGDIPEGYSVSREKKERFSLILESASTNQTSMYLCASSLSARKTDTQYFGPGTRLTVL.

The chain employs TRBV5-4 and TRBJ2-2, with D maybe TRBD2 (6 bases). Germline assignment: CDR1 SGHNT and CDR2 YYREEE (reference sequence). The V end lost 1 base, the J end lost 6 bases, and 13 bases lay between the germline ends. CDR3 length: 15 residues. CDR3 DNA: TGTGCCAGCAGCTTGAGGGCAGGGACTCCCGGGGAGCTGTTTTTT. Its protein product is CASSLRAGTPGELFF. Drawing the rest from reference TRBV5-4 and TRBJ2-2, the complete variable domain is ETGVTQSPTHLIKTRGQQVTLRCSSQSGHNTVSWYQQALGQGPQFIFQYYREEENGRGNFPPRFSGLQFPNYSSELNVNALELDDSALYLCASSLRAGTPGELFFGEGSRLTVL.

The chain couples TRBV28 to TRBJ2-3; 8 bases line up with TRBD1. The CDR3 extends over 16 amino acids. Losses at the gene ends were 7 bases for V and 2 bases for J; bases not matched to a gene: 11. Germline V gene lookup returns CDR1 MDHEN and CDR2 SYDVKM. DNA for the CDR3: TGTGCCAGCACGCTCGCTGGGACAGGTAACACAGATACGCAGTATTTT. This encodes CASTLAGTGNTDTQYF.

CDR3 nucleotides: TGTGCCAGCAGCTCCGAGGGCGCATTCTCGAGCTCCTACGAGCAGTACTTC. It translates to CASSSEGAFSSSYEQYF. The chain combines TRBV7-8 with TRBJ2-7; tentative D call: TRBD2 (5 bases). Trimming removed 4 bases at V and 0 bases at J, with 19 bases between. This CDR3 is built from 17 residues. Germline V gene data show CDR1 as SGHVS and CDR2 as FQNEAQ. Supplemented by reference TRBV7-8 and TRBJ2-7, the full variable domain reads GAGVSQSPRYKVAKRGQDVALRCDPISGHVSLFWYQQALGQGPEFLTYFQNEAQLDKSGLPSDRFFAERPEGSVSTLKIQRTQQEDSAVYLCASSSEGAFSSSYEQYFGPGTRLTVT.

This chain uses TRBV5-4 with TRBJ2-1; D is perhaps TRBD1 or TRBD2 (5 bases each). Germline CDR1 SGHNT, CDR2 YYREEE (reference sequence). The CDR3 runs 16 residues. V was shortened by 4 bases and J by 4 bases, with 18 bases between the two germline ends. CDR3 coding DNA: TGTGCCAGCAGCCCCCGTGGCCGGGGCCCTTACAATGAGCAGTTCTTC. This codes for CASSPRGRGPYNEQFF.